This T cell receptor beta chain was sequenced in a study of memory CD4+ T cells and cytomegalovirus serostatus. Study-level background: This sample comes from healthy Belgian adults, several CMV seropositive, approximately 23 seronegative.

Single viable CD3+CD4+CD8-CD45RO+ cells were sorted as the memory CD4+ T cells. Study-wide points: The CMV-associated TCR signature appears largely within the CD4+ memory repertoire.

This clone came up a few times. Its specificity is unknown. CDR1 is SGHTS and CDR2 is YDEGEE in the germline V gene. This CDR3 contains 17 residues. V was clipped by 0 bases and J by 2 bases; unmatched bases: 0. TCRdb keeps only in-frame clones here, not all; method: immunoSEQ multiplex PCR. The sample has over 55,000 clones; under 80% are singletons. The rearrangement links TRBV5-8 to TRBJ2-6, with 12 bases that match TRBD2. The TCR was taken from an adult in good health and CMV-seronegative. The sample taken for sequencing was memory CD4+ T cells from blood. CDR3 sequence reads: CASSLGLAGAGANVLTF. The CDR3 region has the DNA TGTGCCAGCAGCTTGGGACTAGCGGGAGCTGGGGCCAACGTCCTGACTTTC.